This is a list of T cell receptor beta chains from one sample in a study of identical twins. TCRdb used MiXCR to reprocess the 5' RACE reads, holding one entry per CDR3 protein. The sample lists more than 200,000 distinct CDR3 sequences; approximately 9% were seen once. The sample taken for sequencing was memory (CD45RO+) T cells sorted from blood. All receptors come from a woman aged 18-29 years in good health. Each CDR3 is given with its conserved first and last residue. D genes are given only for firm matches. Clone size is given for some rows only: seen once, a few or many times, or a class if the clone is expanded.

.	TRBV7-2	.	TRBJ2-1	CASSQGPRLGQFF	TGTGCCAGCAGCCAGGGACCTCGACTCGGGCAGTTCTTC
TRBD1	TRBV19	many	TRBJ2-5	CASSNRDSGVTQYF	TGTGCCAGTAGTAACCGGGACAGTGGAGTGACCCAGTACTTC
.	TRBV3-1	few	TRBJ2-7	CASSQLNDYEQYF	TGTGCCAGCAGCCAATTGAACGACTACGAGCAGTACTTC
TRBD1	TRBV7-9	.	TRBJ2-7	CASTSTGDRGHHEQYF	TGTGCCAGCACCTCCACCGGGGACAGGGGGCACCACGAGCAGTACTTC
.	TRBV5-1	.	TRBJ1-2	CASSLDRADYGYTF	TGCGCCAGCAGCTTGGACAGGGCTGACTATGGCTACACCTTC
.	TRBV10-3	few	TRBJ1-4	CATRPGLNEKLFF	TGTGCCACCAGACCGGGTCTTAATGAAAAACTGTTTTTT
TRBD1	TRBV7-9	few	TRBJ2-7	CASSGTDRGAEQYF	TGTGCCAGCAGCGGAACGGACAGGGGAGCCGAGCAGTACTTC
.	TRBV20-1	many	TRBJ2-7	CSASGGLAYEQYF	TGCAGTGCTAGCGGAGGGCTTGCCTACGAGCAGTACTTC
.	TRBV2	many	TRBJ1-4	CASSEGRHATNEKLFF	TGTGCCAGCAGTGAGGGCAGACATGCAACTAATGAAAAACTGTTTTTT
TRBD2	TRBV9	.	TRBJ2-3	CASSFDPGTSGRSSTDTQYF	TGTGCCAGCAGCTTCGACCCCGGGACTAGCGGCAGGTCTAGCACAGATACGCAGTATTTT